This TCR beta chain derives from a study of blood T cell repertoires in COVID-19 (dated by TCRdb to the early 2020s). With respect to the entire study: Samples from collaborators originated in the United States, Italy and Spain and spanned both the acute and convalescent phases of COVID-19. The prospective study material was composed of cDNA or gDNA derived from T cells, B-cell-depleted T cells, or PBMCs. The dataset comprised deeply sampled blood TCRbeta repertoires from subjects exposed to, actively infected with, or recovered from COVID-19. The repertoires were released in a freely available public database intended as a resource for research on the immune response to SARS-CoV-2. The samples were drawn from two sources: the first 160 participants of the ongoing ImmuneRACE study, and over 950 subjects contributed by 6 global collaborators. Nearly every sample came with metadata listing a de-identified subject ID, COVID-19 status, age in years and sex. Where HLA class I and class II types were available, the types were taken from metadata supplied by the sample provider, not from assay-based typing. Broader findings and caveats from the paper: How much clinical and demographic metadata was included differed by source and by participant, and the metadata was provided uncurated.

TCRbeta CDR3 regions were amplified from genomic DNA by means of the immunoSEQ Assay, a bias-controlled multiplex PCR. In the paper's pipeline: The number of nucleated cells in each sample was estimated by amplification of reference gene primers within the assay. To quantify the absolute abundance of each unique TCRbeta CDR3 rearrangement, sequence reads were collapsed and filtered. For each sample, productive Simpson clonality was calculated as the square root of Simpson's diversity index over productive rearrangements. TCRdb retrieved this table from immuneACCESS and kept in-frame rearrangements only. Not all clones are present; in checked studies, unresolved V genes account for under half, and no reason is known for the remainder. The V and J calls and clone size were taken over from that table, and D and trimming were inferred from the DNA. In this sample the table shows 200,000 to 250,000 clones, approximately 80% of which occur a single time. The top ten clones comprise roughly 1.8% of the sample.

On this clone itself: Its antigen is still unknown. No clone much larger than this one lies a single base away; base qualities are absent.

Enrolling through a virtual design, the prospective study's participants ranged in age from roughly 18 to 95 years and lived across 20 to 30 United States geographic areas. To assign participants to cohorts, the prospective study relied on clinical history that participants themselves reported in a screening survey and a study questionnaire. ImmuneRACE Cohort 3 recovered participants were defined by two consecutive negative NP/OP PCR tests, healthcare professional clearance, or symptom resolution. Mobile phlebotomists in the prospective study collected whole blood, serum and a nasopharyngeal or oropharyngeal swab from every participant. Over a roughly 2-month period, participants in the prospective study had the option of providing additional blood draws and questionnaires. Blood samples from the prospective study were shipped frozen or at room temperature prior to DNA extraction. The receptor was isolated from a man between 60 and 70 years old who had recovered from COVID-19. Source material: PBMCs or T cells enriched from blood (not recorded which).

The nucleotides read TGTGCCAGCAGCTTAGCGCACGGGAACACCGGGGAGCTGTTTTTT. Its coded protein is CASSLAHGNTGELFF. The V and J genes are TRBV7-6 and TRBJ2-2, with the identity of the D gene unclear. V is cut by 0 bases and J by 1 base, and the space between the germline ends is 6 bases. Taken from cysteine to phenylalanine, the CDR3 has 15 residues. Of all the DNA, just the CDR3 is kept, 45 bases in frame from base 1. The germline V gene yields SGHVS for CDR1 and FNYEAQ for CDR2.